This T cell receptor beta chain came from a study of spatial heterogeneity in lung cancer. Turning to the study itself: Samples were donated by 72 untreated early-stage non-small cell lung cancer patients.

Each CDR3 protein gets one entry after TCRdb re-called the 5' RACE reads with MiXCR. This sample has tens of thousands of distinct CDR3 sequences, with about 12% found just once. Sample time point: blood at routine non-recurrence follow-up after resection. Frozen PBMC, nontumor lung or tumor provided whole RNA, which was sequenced unsorted. The receptor was isolated from a male donor with early-stage non-small cell lung cancer. Sequencing was performed on PBMCs, taken at follow-up.

CDR3 loop: CASSVGQGATEQYF. The CDR3 DNA reads as TGTGCCAGCAGCGTAGGGCAGGGGGCGACCGAGCAGTACTTC. The rearrangement uses TRBV9 and TRBJ2-7, with 8 positions matching TRBD1. Germline-derived CDR1 and CDR2 are SGDLS and YYNGEE. The CDR3 is made up of 14 amino acids. With 0 bases clipped from V and 6 bases from J, the junction kept 5 bases outside the gene matches.